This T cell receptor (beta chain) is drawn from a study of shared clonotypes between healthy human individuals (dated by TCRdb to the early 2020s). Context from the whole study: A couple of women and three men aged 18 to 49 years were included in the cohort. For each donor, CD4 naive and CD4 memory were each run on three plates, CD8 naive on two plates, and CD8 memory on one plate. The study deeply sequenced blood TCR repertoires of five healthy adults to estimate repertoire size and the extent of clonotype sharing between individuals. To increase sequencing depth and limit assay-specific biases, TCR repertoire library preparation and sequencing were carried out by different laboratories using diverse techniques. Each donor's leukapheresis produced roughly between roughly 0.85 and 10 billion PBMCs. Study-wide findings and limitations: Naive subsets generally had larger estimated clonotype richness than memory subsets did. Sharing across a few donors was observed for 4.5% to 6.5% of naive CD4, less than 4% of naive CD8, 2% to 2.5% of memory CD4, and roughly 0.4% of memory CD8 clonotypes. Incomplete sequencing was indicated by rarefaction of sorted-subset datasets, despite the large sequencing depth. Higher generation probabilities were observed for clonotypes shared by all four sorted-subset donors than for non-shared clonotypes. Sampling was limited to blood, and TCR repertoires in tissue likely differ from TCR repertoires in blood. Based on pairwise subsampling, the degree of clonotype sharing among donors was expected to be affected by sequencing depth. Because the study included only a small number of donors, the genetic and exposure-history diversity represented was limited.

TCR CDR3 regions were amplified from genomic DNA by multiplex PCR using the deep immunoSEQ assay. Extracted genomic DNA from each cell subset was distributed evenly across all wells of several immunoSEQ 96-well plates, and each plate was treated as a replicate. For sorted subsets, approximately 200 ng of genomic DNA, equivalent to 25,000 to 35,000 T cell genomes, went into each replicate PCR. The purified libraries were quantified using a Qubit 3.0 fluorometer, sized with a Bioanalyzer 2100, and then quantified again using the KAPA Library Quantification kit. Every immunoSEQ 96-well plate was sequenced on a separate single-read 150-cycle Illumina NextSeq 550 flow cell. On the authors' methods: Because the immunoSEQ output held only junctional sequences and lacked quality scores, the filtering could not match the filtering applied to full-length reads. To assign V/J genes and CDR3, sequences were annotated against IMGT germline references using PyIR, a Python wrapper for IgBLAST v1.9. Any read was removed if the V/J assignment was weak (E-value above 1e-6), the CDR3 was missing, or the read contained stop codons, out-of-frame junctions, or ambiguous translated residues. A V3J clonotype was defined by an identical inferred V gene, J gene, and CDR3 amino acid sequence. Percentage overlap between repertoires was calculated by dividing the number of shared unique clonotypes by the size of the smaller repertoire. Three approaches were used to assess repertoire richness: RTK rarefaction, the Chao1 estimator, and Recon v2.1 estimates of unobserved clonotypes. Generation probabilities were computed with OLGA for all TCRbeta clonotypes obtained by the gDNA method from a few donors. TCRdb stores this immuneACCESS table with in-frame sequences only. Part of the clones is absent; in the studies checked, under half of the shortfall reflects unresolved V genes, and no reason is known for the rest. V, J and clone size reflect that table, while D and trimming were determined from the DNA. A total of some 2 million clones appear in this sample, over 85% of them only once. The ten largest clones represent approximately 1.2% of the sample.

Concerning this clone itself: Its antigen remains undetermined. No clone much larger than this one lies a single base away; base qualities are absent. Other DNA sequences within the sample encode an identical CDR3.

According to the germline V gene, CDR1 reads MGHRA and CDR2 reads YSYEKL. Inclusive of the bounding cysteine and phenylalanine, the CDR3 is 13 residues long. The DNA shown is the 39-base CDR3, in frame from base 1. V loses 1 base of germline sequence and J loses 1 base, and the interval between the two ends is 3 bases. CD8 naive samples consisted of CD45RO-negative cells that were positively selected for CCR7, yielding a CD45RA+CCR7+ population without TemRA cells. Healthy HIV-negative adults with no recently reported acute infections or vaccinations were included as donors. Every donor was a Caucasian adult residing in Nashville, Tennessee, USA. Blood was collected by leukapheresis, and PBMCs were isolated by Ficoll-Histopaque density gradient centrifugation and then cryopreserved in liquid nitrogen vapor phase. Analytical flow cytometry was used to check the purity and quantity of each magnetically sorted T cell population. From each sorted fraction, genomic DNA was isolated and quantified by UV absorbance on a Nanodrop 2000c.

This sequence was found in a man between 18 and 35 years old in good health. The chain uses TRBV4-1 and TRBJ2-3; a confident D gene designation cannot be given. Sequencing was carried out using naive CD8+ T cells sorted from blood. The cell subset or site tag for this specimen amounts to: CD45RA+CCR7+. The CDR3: CASSQVGTDTQYF. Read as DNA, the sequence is TGCGCCAGCAGCCAAGTGGGCACAGATACGCAGTATTTT.